This entry concerns a single TCR beta chain. These data belong to a study of T cells in Graves' hyperthyroidism and ophthalmopathy. The TCR beta CDR3 regions underwent amplification using RNA transcripts as the source. TCR CDR3 regions were first amplified by RT-PCR with HTBI primers. TCRdb re-analysed the multiplex PCR reads in MiXCR, keeping a single row per CDR3 protein. The sample has about 300,000 distinct CDR3 sequences; roughly 15% are singletons. The sequenced sample consisted of blood. This clonotype was obtained from a man in his thirties or forties with Graves' hyperthyroidism.

The CDR3: CASKGQGGTYNEQFF. CDR3 nucleotides: TGTGCCAGCAAGGGACAGGGGGGGACCTACAATGAGCAGTTCTTC. V gene TRBV5-6 combines with J gene TRBJ2-1; 11 bases are a match to TRBD1. The germline gives CDR1 SGHDT, CDR2 YYEEEE. The ends lost 6 bases at V and 2 bases at J; junction bases unmatched: 4. The CDR3 runs 15 residues.